This passage covers 24 T cell receptor beta chains from one sample sequenced in a study of control samples from healthy donors and cancer patients. Assay: immunoSEQ multiplex PCR; the TCRdb copy retains only in-frame clones and omits some. The sample holds some 120,000 clones, over 90% seen once. Source material: blood. Every receptor here comes from a man younger than 45 in good health.

This chain uses TRBV6-1 with TRBJ2-7, with D uncertain. V was cut by 1 base and J by 3 bases, with 7 bases left in between. The CDR3 is made up of 13 amino acids. The germline V gene encodes CDR1 MNHNS and CDR2 SASEGT. The CDR3 sequence is CASSEGPVYEQYV. The DNA for the CDR3 is TGTGCCAGCAGTGAAGGACCAGTCTACGAGCAGTACGTC.

This clone was recorded once. The V gene is TRBV11-3, the J gene TRBJ2-2; D uncertain. CDR3 length: 14 residues. Trimming left V 5 bases short and J 6 bases short, with 13 bases between. CDR1 is SGHNT, CDR2 YENEEA, per germline. CDR3 sequence: CASSPFSNAGELFF. The CDR3 DNA sequence: TGTGCCAGCAGCCCTTTTAGTAACGCCGGGGAGCTGTTTTTT.

The V and J genes are TRBV7-9 and TRBJ2-7; 7 nucleotides align to TRBD1. This CDR3 has 12 residues. Germline V CDR1 and CDR2: SEHNR, FQNEAQ (reference sequence). V shed 9 bases, J shed 9 bases, and the junction held 11 bases outside the gene matches. Here the CDR3 reads CASSLRGFGQYF. CDR3 DNA: TGTGCCAGTAGCCTCAGGGGGTTCGGGCAGTACTTC.

The chain employs TRBV4-1 and TRBJ1-3; D unresolved. V dropped 2 bases and J dropped 4 bases, with 6 bases sitting between them. CDR3 length: 13 amino acids. CDR1 and CDR2 from the germline V gene are MGHRA and YSYEKL. CDR3 region: CASSQLVGNTIYF. The CDR3 region has the DNA TGCGCCAGCAGCCAACTCGTGGGAAACACCATATATTTT.

V is TRBV7-6 and J is TRBJ1-1; D is uncertain. Trimming pared 5 bases from V and 1 base from J, leaving 8 bases between. The CDR3 consists of 13 residues. Looked up from germline, CDR1 is SGHVS and CDR2 is FNYEAQ. The CDR3 sequence is CASSVSGNTEAFF. For the CDR3, the DNA is TGTGCCAGCAGCGTCAGCGGGAACACTGAAGCTTTCTTT.

The rearrangement uses TRBV12-3 or TRBV12-4 and TRBJ1-6, with a weak D call TRBD1 (6 bases). The CDR3 has 13 residues. The ends were cut back, 6 bases at V and 7 bases at J, with 10 bases in the middle. CDR3 bases: TGTGCCAGCAGGTACAGGGTCAATTCACCCCTCCACTTT. As protein: CASRYRVNSPLHF.

The rearrangement links TRBV5-1 to TRBJ1-2; no clear D. V was cut by 0 bases and J by 4 bases, with 10 bases left in between. The CDR3 covers 14 residues. Germline assignment: CDR1 SGHRS and CDR2 YFSETQ. CDR3 sequence: CASSLDQQSYGYTF. The CDR3 bases are TGCGCCAGCAGCTTGGATCAACAGAGCTATGGCTACACCTTC.

V gene TRBV7-9 combines with J gene TRBJ1-2; 7 positions match TRBD1. The CDR3 loop spans 14 amino acids. V was clipped by 2 bases and J by 3 bases; unmatched bases: 3. Germline-derived CDR1 and CDR2 are SEHNR and FQNEAQ (reference sequence). CDR3 in amino acids: CASSLQTGDYGYTF. CDR3 nucleotide sequence: TGTGCCAGCAGCTTACAAACAGGGGACTATGGCTACACCTTC.

V and J are TRBV5-6 and TRBJ2-1; 7 bases are a match to TRBD2. V dropped 3 bases and J dropped 3; count of bases not matched to a gene: 0. The CDR3 covers 13 residues. Germline CDR1 reads SGHDT; CDR2 reads YYEEEE. The CDR3 loop is CASSSGGYNEQFF. The CDR3 region has the DNA TGTGCCAGCAGCTCGGGGGGCTACAATGAGCAGTTCTTC.

This rearrangement joins TRBV6-6 to TRBJ2-2; D is unresolved. CDR1 and CDR2 (germline): MNHNY, SVGAGI (reference sequence). This CDR3 region has 13 residues. V was shortened by 6 bases and J by 3 bases, with 8 bases between the two germline ends. CDR3 bases: TGTGCCAGCAGGTCTCTGGACACCGGGGAGCTGTTTTTT. This translates into CASRSLDTGELFF.

The DNA for the CDR3 is TGTGCCAGCTCACCGAATTCAGGGGCCCCGTCCCCCACTGAAGCTTTCTTT. This translates into CASSPNSGAPSPTEAFF. J is TRBJ1-1 and V is TRBV18; D perhaps matches TRBD1 (6 bases). The ends were cut back, 3 bases at V and 4 bases at J, with 21 bases in the middle. Germline assignment: CDR1 KGHSH and CDR2 LQKENI. This CDR3 region has 17 residues. The variable domain in full, with the rest retrieved from reference TRBV18 and TRBJ1-1, is NAGVMQNPRHLVRRRGQEARLRCSPMKGHSHVYWYRQLPEEGLKFMVYLQKENIIDESGMPKERFSAEFPKEGPSILRIQQVVRGDSAAYFCASSPNSGAPSPTEAFFGQGTRLTVV.

The chain recombines TRBV11-2 with TRBJ2-1, with 8 bases aligning to TRBD2. The junction had 6 bases not matched to a gene; V was cut back by 4 bases and J by 4 bases. The CDR3 runs 15 residues. CDR1 is SGHAT and CDR2 is FQNNGV in the germline V gene. Written as DNA, the CDR3 is TGTGCCAGCAGCTCCCTAGCGGGTGCGTACAATGAGCAGTTCTTC. Residues: CASSSLAGAYNEQFF.

The genes are TRBV27 and TRBJ1-4; no reliable D call. Per the germline V gene, CDR1 is MNHEY and CDR2 is SMNVEV (reference sequence). The CDR3 is 15 amino acids. Trimming removed 6 bases from V and 1 base from J, with 12 bases in between. CDR3 in amino acids: CASRLRTETNEKLFF. In DNA, the CDR3 is TGTGCCAGCAGATTAAGGACGGAAACTAATGAAAAACTGTTTTTT.

The genes are TRBV6-4 and TRBJ2-1, with D hard to call. The CDR3 covers 15 residues. The V end lost 3 bases, the J end lost 0 bases, and 9 bases lay between the germline ends. Germline V lookup: CDR1 MRHNA, CDR2 SNTAGT. For the CDR3, the DNA is TGTGCCAGCAGTGAGGAGAAATTCTCCTACAATGAGCAGTTCTTC. Translating gives CASSEEKFSYNEQFF.

The CDR3 sequence is CASSPSGGLSTDTQYF. The CDR3 DNA follows: TGTGCCAGCAGCCCTAGCGGGGGGCTGAGCACAGATACGCAGTATTTT. The V call is TRBV5-6, the J call TRBJ2-3; 11 nucleotides line up with TRBD2. Germline V gene sequence: CDR1 SGHDT, CDR2 YYEEEE. The length of the CDR3 is 16 residues. V trimming: 4 bases; J trimming: 0 bases; junction bases outside the gene matches: 4.

The chain couples TRBV9 to TRBJ2-5; the D gene is possibly TRBD1 (7 bases). Trimming pared 0 bases from V and 4 bases from J, leaving 19 bases between. CDR3 length: 17 residues. Germline CDR1 reads SGDLS; CDR2 reads YYNGEE. Here the CDR3 reads CASSVDFGSGGRETQYF. The CDR3 bases are TGTGCCAGCAGCGTAGACTTTGGCTCAGGGGGGAGAGAGACCCAGTACTTC.

This rearrangement joins TRBV9 to TRBJ2-1; unclear D gene. Germline-derived CDR1 and CDR2 are SGDLS and YYNGEE. The CDR3 loop spans 15 amino acids. Trimming pared 3 bases from V and 7 bases from J, leaving 17 bases between. The CDR3 sequence is CASSARLRSWNEQFF. In DNA form, the CDR3 reads TGTGCCAGCAGCGCAAGGCTTAGGTCGTGGAATGAGCAGTTCTTC. Using reference TRBV9 and TRBJ2-1 for the parts outside the CDR3, the full variable domain is DSGVTQTPKHLITATGQRVTLRCSPRSGDLSVYWYQQSLDQGLQFLIQYYNGEERAKGNILERFSAQQFPDLHSELNLSSLELGDSALYFCASSARLRSWNEQFFGPGTRLTVL.

The chain couples TRBV5-4 to TRBJ2-5; D might be TRBD1 (5 bases). The CDR3 has 15 amino acids. The V gene lost 0 bases and the J gene lost 4 bases, with 13 bases spanning the gap. The germline V gene encodes CDR1 SGHNT and CDR2 YYREEE (reference sequence). CDR3 region: CASSLGGTWRETQYF. CDR3 in DNA: TGTGCCAGCAGCTTGGGGGGCACATGGCGAGAGACCCAGTACTTC. The full variable domain, completed using reference TRBV5-4 and TRBJ2-5, is ETGVTQSPTHLIKTRGQQVTLRCSSQSGHNTVSWYQQALGQGPQFIFQYYREEENGRGNFPPRFSGLQFPNYSSELNVNALELDDSALYLCASSLGGTWRETQYFGPGTRLLVL.

This chain links TRBV12-3 or TRBV12-4 with TRBJ1-2; TRBD1 matches 10 bases. V shed 7 bases, J shed 8 bases, and the junction held 7 bases outside the gene matches. The CDR3 extends over 13 amino acids. For the CDR3, the DNA is TGTGCCAGCACCCGACAGGGGGCCATCGGCTACACCTTC. This gives the protein CASTRQGAIGYTF.

The rearrangement uses TRBV16 and TRBJ1-3; the D gene is possibly TRBD1 (5 bases). CDR1 is KGHSY and CDR2 is FQNENV in the germline V gene. Between the trimmed V and J ends, which lost 3 bases and 0 bases, there was a span of 21 bases. This CDR3 is built from 19 residues. The DNA of the CDR3 is TGTGCCAGCAGCCACCACCGCGCCCGGGGCCCGATCTCTGGAAACACCATATATTTT. Protein: CASSHHRARGPISGNTIYF. Supplemented by reference TRBV16 and TRBJ1-3, the full variable domain reads GEEVAQTPKHLVRGEGQKAKLYCAPIKGHSYVFWYQQVLKNEFKFLISFQNENVFDETGMPKERFSAKCLPNSPCSLEIQATKLEDSAVYFCASSHHRARGPISGNTIYFGEGSWLTVV.

This clone was counted between two and nine times. V usage is TRBV21-1 and J usage is TRBJ1-2; whether TRBD1, the table's D call, matches the DNA was not checked. TRBV21-1 represents a pseudogene. The CDR3 runs to 16 residues. CDR3 nucleotide sequence: TGTGCCAGCAGCAAGCATAAGGGGAAAGGTTCGGATGGCTACACCTTC. Protein product: CASSKHKGKGSDGYTF.

The V call is TRBV5-6, the J call TRBJ1-4; 8 bases match TRBD1. With V trimmed by 4 bases and J by 3 bases, 8 bases remained unmatched. Germline V CDR1 and CDR2: SGHDT, YYEEEE. CDR3 size: 16 residues. CDR3 region: CASSRLTGGSNEKLFF. CDR3 nucleotide sequence: TGTGCCAGCAGCCGACTAACAGGGGGATCTAATGAAAAACTGTTTTTT.

The genes are TRBV5-6 and TRBJ2-7; 7 positions agree with TRBD1. The J segment lost 3 bases and the V segment lost 4 bases, leaving 10 bases of the junction unmatched. Germline V gene sequence: CDR1 SGHDT, CDR2 YYEEEE. The CDR3 has 15 residues. The CDR3 reads CASSPWDSTYYEQYF. CDR3 DNA: TGTGCCAGCAGCCCTTGGGACAGCACTTACTACGAGCAGTACTTC.

Worth noting for this clone: This same CDR3 is encoded by further DNA sequences in the sample. The chain carries TRBV5-6 and TRBJ1-2; 8 bases agree with TRBD1. Trimming at V came to 3 bases and at J to 5 bases, leaving 6 bases not matched to a gene. The germline V gene encodes CDR1 SGHDT and CDR2 YYEEEE. This CDR3 region has 14 residues. The CDR3 DNA reads TGTGCCAGCAGCTCGGGGACAGGTCGGTATGGCTACACCTTC. Encoded protein: CASSSGTGRYGYTF.